This T cell receptor beta chain was captured by sequencing in a study of blood T cell repertoires in COVID-19. Study in general: Sites across the United States, Italy and Spain contributed samples from acute and convalescent COVID-19. T cells, B-cell-depleted T cells, or PBMCs provided the cDNA or gDNA that served as material.

Germline CDR1 and CDR2: MDHEN and SYDVKM. The CDR3 is 14 amino acids. Trimming removed 5 bases from V and 0 bases from J; junction bases left unmatched: 3. Method: immunoSEQ multiplex PCR; TCRdb's copy keeps in-frame clones and lacks some. Here the sample spans fewer than 250,000 clones, more than 85% being singletons. Sample: peripheral blood. V usage is TRBV28 and J usage is TRBJ1-2, with 7 positions matching TRBD1. The clonotype comes from a man aged 30 to 39 with acute or convalescent COVID-19. In DNA, the CDR3 is TGTGCCAGCAGTGCAGGGGGTACTAACTATGGCTACACCTTC. Protein: CASSAGGTNYGYTF.